This TCR beta chain derives from a study of response to subunit inactivated influenza vaccine. The CDR3 totals 14 residues. Trimming cost V 5 bases and J 3 bases; bases outside gene matches: 5. The germline V gene has CDR1 DFQATT and CDR2 SNEGSKA (reference sequence). TCRdb passed the RT-PCR reads through MiXCR, listing each CDR3 protein once. This sample has over 400,000 distinct CDR3 sequences, with 10% to 15% found just once. This clonotype was seen a few times. The antigen remains undetermined. General study results and limits: Authors suggested that a seasonal influenza vaccination recruits few new T cells each time.

Material: PBMCs from blood, obtained 35 to 45 days after vaccination. The rearrangement joins TRBV20-1 to TRBJ2-1; 9 positions match TRBD2. This TCR was sampled from a middle-aged man who received an inactivated influenza vaccine. The CDR3 nucleotides read TGCAGTGCTTTTAGCGGGAGAGACTACAATGAGCAGTTCTTC. It translates to CSAFSGRDYNEQFF.